This T cell receptor beta chain was documented in a study of OX40 agonist ivuxolimab in advanced cancers. This clone was detected only once. Its matching antigen is unknown. The ends lost 4 bases at V and 7 bases at J; junction bases unmatched: 7. Germline V CDR1 and CDR2: SGHDT, YYEEEE. CDR3 size: 14 residues. Study-level findings and limits: Some nonresponders additionally presented with little normalized T-cell clonal expansion.

The table came from immunoSEQ multiplex PCR; TCRdb's copy has only in-frame clones and leaves some out. The table has about 62,000 clones, almost 95% seen once. The receptor was derived from an adult with an advanced solid tumor such as melanoma, head and neck, liver or kidney cancer. The specimen comprised CD4+ or CD8+ T cells sorted from blood, sampled in a trial of the OX40 agonist ivuxolimab. V is TRBV5-6 and J is TRBJ2-7; 11 bases match TRBD1. The CDR3 DNA is TGTGCCAGCAGCCCGGACAGGGGGCTTGAAGAGCAGTACTTC. Its translation: CASSPDRGLEEQYF.